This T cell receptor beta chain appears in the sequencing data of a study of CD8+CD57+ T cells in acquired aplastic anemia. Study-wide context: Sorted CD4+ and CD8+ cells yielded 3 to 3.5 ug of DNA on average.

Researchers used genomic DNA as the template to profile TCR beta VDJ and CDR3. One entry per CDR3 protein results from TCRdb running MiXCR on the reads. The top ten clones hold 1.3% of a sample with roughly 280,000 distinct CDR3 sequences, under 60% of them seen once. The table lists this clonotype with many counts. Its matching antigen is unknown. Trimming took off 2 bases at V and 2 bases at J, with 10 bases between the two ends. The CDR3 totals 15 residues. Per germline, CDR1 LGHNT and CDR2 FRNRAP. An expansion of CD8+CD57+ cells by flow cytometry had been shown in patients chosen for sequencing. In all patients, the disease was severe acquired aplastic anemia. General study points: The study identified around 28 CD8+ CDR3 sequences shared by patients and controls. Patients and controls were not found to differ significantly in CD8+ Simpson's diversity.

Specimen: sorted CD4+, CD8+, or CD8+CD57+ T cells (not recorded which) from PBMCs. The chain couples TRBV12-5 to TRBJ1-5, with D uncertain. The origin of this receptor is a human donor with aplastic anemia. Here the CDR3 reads CASGLTDGGNQPQHF. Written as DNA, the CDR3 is TGTGCTAGTGGTTTGACGGACGGAGGCAATCAGCCCCAGCATTTT. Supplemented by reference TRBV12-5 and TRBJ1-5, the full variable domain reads DARVTQTPRHKVTEMGQEVTMRCQPILGHNTVFWYRQTMMQGLELLAYFRNRAPLDDSGMPKDRFSAEMPDATLATLKIQPSEPRDSAVYFCASGLTDGGNQPQHFGDGTRLSIL.